This T cell receptor beta chain derives from a study of blood T cell repertoires in COVID-19. Study overall: The study drew acute and convalescent COVID-19 samples from the United States, Italy and Spain. T cells, B-cell-depleted T cells, or PBMCs provided the cDNA or gDNA that served as material.

Original handling: How many nucleated cells were present was estimated from reference gene primer amplification. Sequenced by immunoSEQ multiplex PCR; TCRdb stores in-frame clones only, minus some. V and J calls plus clone size are reproduced from that table; the DNA served to infer D and trimming. Of roughly 120,000 clones in the sample, approximately 82% were seen once. The material sequenced was peripheral blood. This clonotype was sampled from a man aged 30 to 39 with acute or convalescent COVID-19.

CDR3 region: CASSPGLAGGMSREQYF. The DNA for the CDR3 is TGCGCCAGCAGCCCGGGACTAGCGGGGGGGATGTCAAGGGAGCAGTACTTC. The rearrangement links TRBV4-3 to TRBJ2-7, with 16 bases identical to TRBD2. Germline V gene data show CDR1 as LGHNA and CDR2 as YSLEER. The trim removed 4 bases at V and 7 bases at J, leaving 10 bases unmatched. CDR3 length: 17 residues.